These T cell receptor beta chains were read from a single sample in a study of cytomegalovirus exposure and HLA in healthy donors. Profiling relied on immunoSEQ multiplex PCR, and the TCRdb table lists in-frame clones only, not all of them. In the table there are some 150,000 clones, about 86% of which are singletons. The sample taken for sequencing was PBMCs. The source is a woman in her twenties or thirties in good health and CMV-seronegative. Both conserved end residues are part of each CDR3. Each record gives: D gene, V gene, clone size, CDR3 protein. D genes are given only for firm matches. Not every row has a clone size; where given, it reads once, few, many or a size class.

d_call: TRBD2
v_call: TRBV5-1
clone_size: -
cdr3_aa: CASSSTSSGGAQETQYF

d_call: -
v_call: TRBV27
clone_size: -
cdr3_aa: CASSLVENQPQHF

d_call: -
v_call: TRBV27
clone_size: -
cdr3_aa: CASSLFGAGGYTF

d_call: TRBD2
v_call: TRBV7-6
clone_size: once
cdr3_aa: CASSLGLAGEETQYF

d_call: -
v_call: TRBV5-1
clone_size: once
cdr3_aa: CASSSRGLDTQYF

d_call: -
v_call: TRBV27
clone_size: -
cdr3_aa: CASSRGSGTEAFF

d_call: TRBD1
v_call: TRBV4-1
clone_size: -
cdr3_aa: CASSQTSPRGSVDTEAFF

d_call: -
v_call: TRBV7-6
clone_size: -
cdr3_aa: CASAPGVEDGGYEQYF

d_call: -
v_call: TRBV4-1
clone_size: few
cdr3_aa: CASSQTTGAYSNQPQHF

d_call: -
v_call: TRBV5-6
clone_size: -
cdr3_aa: CASSLGSGTEAFF

d_call: TRBD2
v_call: TRBV5-1
clone_size: -
cdr3_aa: CASSLRHRGESYNEQFF

d_call: -
v_call: TRBV4-1
clone_size: -
cdr3_aa: CASSQDPAPARGYTF

d_call: -
v_call: TRBV7-9
clone_size: -
cdr3_aa: CASSLGGGQDVTGELFF

d_call: TRBD2
v_call: TRBV6-4
clone_size: many
cdr3_aa: CASSDGSGGAADTQYF

d_call: TRBD1
v_call: TRBV7-8
clone_size: -
cdr3_aa: CASSQRTGGNEKLFF

d_call: TRBD1
v_call: TRBV19
clone_size: -
cdr3_aa: CASSHGDRVPNQPQHF

d_call: TRBD2
v_call: TRBV19
clone_size: -
cdr3_aa: CASSGPSRRGGRYNEQFF

d_call: -
v_call: TRBV18
clone_size: -
cdr3_aa: CASSRQGNQPQHF

d_call: -
v_call: TRBV5-1
clone_size: -
cdr3_aa: CASSLGGVSGNTIYF

d_call: TRBD1
v_call: TRBV12-5
clone_size: -
cdr3_aa: CASGPDIGGGLTEAFF

d_call: -
v_call: TRBV29-1
clone_size: once
cdr3_aa: CSVGAGMGEQYF

d_call: -
v_call: TRBV5-4
clone_size: -
cdr3_aa: CASSLDGSYGYTF

d_call: TRBD1
v_call: TRBV5-6
clone_size: -
cdr3_aa: CASSLIRDSSGNTIYF

d_call: -
v_call: TRBV7-8
clone_size: -
cdr3_aa: CASSFDRSGQPQHF

d_call: -
v_call: TRBV7-9
clone_size: -
cdr3_aa: CASGTGNTIYF

d_call: -
v_call: TRBV5-1
clone_size: -
cdr3_aa: CASSFEPLKTEAFF

d_call: TRBD1
v_call: TRBV5-1
clone_size: -
cdr3_aa: CASSFWTGGSGNTIYF

d_call: TRBD2
v_call: TRBV27
clone_size: once
cdr3_aa: CASRTRGGGELFF

d_call: -
v_call: TRBV18
clone_size: -
cdr3_aa: CASSPGAASYEQYF

d_call: -
v_call: TRBV11-2
clone_size: -
cdr3_aa: CASSDTGLGGYTF

d_call: TRBD2
v_call: TRBV9
clone_size: once
cdr3_aa: CASSVAGGPRNEQFF

d_call: -
v_call: TRBV18
clone_size: -
cdr3_aa: CASLERGAVGFAFF

d_call: -
v_call: TRBV4-3
clone_size: -
cdr3_aa: CASSQDRGSDTQYF

d_call: -
v_call: TRBV4-2
clone_size: -
cdr3_aa: CASSQVGSSPGETQYF

d_call: -
v_call: TRBV2
clone_size: -
cdr3_aa: CASSRGGLDRTSYGYTF

d_call: TRBD1
v_call: TRBV15
clone_size: once
cdr3_aa: CATSRDLQGEDEKLFF

d_call: -
v_call: TRBV11-2
clone_size: -
cdr3_aa: CASSLKGLEAFF

d_call: -
v_call: TRBV19
clone_size: -
cdr3_aa: CASSGKTGTNSPLHF

d_call: TRBD1
v_call: TRBV4-1
clone_size: -
cdr3_aa: CASSQVQGSTSTYEQYF

d_call: -
v_call: TRBV19
clone_size: -
cdr3_aa: CASKVTGSPLHF

d_call: TRBD1
v_call: TRBV29-1
clone_size: -
cdr3_aa: CSVWDSSSYEQYF

d_call: -
v_call: TRBV19
clone_size: -
cdr3_aa: CASSQFGNQPQHF

d_call: -
v_call: TRBV5-1
clone_size: -
cdr3_aa: CASSLLNQATGELFF

d_call: TRBD1
v_call: TRBV5-4
clone_size: -
cdr3_aa: CASIDRGQDYGYTF

d_call: TRBD1
v_call: TRBV6-5
clone_size: -
cdr3_aa: CASSLYGQGDQPQHF

d_call: -
v_call: TRBV19
clone_size: -
cdr3_aa: CASSIGVNTEAFF